The TCR beta chain under discussion was sequenced for a study of T cells after yellow fever vaccination. This clonotype was seen more than once but under ten times. Its antigen remains unknown. The CDR3 loop spans 16 amino acids. V lost 6 bases, J lost 0 bases, and 8 bases stayed unmatched. 5'RACE template switching produced TCR cDNA carrying a universal primer site and UMIs. One entry per CDR3 protein, called by TCRdb with MiXCR from the 5' RACE reads. The sample yields 300,000 to 400,000 distinct CDR3 sequences, approximately 8% seen once. General study points: Abundant clonotypes from the bulk population could get into FACS-sorted repertoires as contaminants.

V gene TRBV12-3 or TRBV12-4 combines with J gene TRBJ1-5; 7 bases are a match to TRBD1. The sequence was collected from a man younger than 30 who received the YFV17D yellow fever vaccine. Sequences were derived from PBMCs, sampled roughly 47 days after the first yellow fever vaccination. The CDR3 protein is CASSSRQGHSNQPQHF. CDR3 sequence (DNA): TGTGCCAGCAGCTCCCGACAGGGACATAGCAATCAGCCCCAGCATTTT.